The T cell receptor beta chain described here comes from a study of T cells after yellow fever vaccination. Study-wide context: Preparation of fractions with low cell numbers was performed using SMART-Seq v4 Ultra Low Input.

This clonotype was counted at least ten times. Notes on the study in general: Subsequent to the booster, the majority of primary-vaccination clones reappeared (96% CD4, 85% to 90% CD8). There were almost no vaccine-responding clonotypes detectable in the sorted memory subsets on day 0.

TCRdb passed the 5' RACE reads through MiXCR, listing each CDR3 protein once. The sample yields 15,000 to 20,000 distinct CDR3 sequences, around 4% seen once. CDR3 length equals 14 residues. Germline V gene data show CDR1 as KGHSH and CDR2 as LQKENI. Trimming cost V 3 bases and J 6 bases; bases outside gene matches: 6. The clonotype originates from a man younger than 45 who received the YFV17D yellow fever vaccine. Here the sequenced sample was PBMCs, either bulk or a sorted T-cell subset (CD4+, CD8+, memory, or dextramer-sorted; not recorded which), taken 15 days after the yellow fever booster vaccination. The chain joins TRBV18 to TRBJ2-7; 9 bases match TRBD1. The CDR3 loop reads CASSPGTGLREQYF. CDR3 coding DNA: TGTGCCAGCTCACCCGGGACAGGGCTCCGCGAGCAGTACTTC.